Listed below are T cell receptor beta chains from one sample, sequenced in a study of siplizumab effects on memory and regulatory T cells. Clones were read by immunoSEQ multiplex PCR, and TCRdb kept only the in-frame ones, dropping some. The sample includes under 70,000 clones, roughly 85% seen only once; the top ten take approximately 0.4%. The specimen sequenced was memory CD4+ T cells sorted from blood. The receptors were sampled from a human donor in good health. CDR3s include the opening cysteine and the closing phenylalanine or tryptophan. D genes are given only for firm matches. Clone size is given for some rows only: seen once, a few or many times, or a class if the clone is expanded.

TGTGCCAGCAGCCCGCAACAGGGGCTCTATGATGGCTACACCTTC	CASSPQQGLYDGYTF	TRBV7-9	TRBD1	15	TRBJ1-2	.
TGTGCCAGCAGGGCACAGGGGGCTTACACTGAAGCTTTCTTT	CASRAQGAYTEAFF	TRBV28	TRBD1	14	TRBJ1-1	.
TGTGCCAGCAGTGGGACTAGCGGGGGGGCGGTGTTCTTC	CASSGTSGGAVFF	TRBV6-1	TRBD2	13	TRBJ2-1	.
TGTGCCAGCAGCTCGTTAGGGCGGGGAATAAACACTGAAGCTTTCTTT	CASSSLGRGINTEAFF	TRBV11-2	.	16	TRBJ1-1	.
TGTGCCAGCAGCTCGGGACAGGATAATTCACCCCTCCACTTT	CASSSGQDNSPLHF	TRBV5-5	TRBD1	14	TRBJ1-6	.
TGCGCCAGCAGCCAAGAGACAGCGCGAAGCTCCTACAATGAGCAGTTCTTC	CASSQETARSSYNEQFF	TRBV4-1	.	17	TRBJ2-1	.
TGTGCCAGCAGTCAACACTCCTACGAGCAGTACTTC	CASSQHSYEQYF	TRBV28	.	12	TRBJ2-7	.
TGTGCCAGCAGTCTCCGGACCGGTGGCTACACCTTC	CASSLRTGGYTF	TRBV28	.	12	TRBJ1-2	.
TGTGCCAGCTCACCCGATACAGGGCCGGGTTCACCCCTCCACTTT	CASSPDTGPGSPLHF	TRBV18	.	15	TRBJ1-6	.
TGTGCCAGCAGCCCTTTCGGGGGGCGGCATGAGCAGTTCTTC	CASSPFGGRHEQFF	TRBV11-1	.	14	TRBJ2-1	.
TGTGCCAGCAGCCAAGGTGCTAGCTCTGATACGCAGTATTTT	CASSQGASSDTQYF	TRBV4-2	.	14	TRBJ2-3	.
TGCAGTGCTGGGCGTACTGAAGCTTTCTTT	CSAGRTEAFF	TRBV20-1	.	10	TRBJ1-1	.
TGTGCCAGTAAGGGGGGTGACTGGGTGCAGGCAGATACGCAGTATTTT	CASKGGDWVQADTQYF	TRBV19	.	16	TRBJ2-3	.
TGCGCCAGCAGCTTGGGAGATCGCACAGATACGCAGTATTTT	CASSLGDRTDTQYF	TRBV5-1	.	14	TRBJ2-3	.
TGTGCCAGCAGACCTACGCCCTACAGGGGAATTCATAGCAATCAGCCCCAGCATTTT	CASRPTPYRGIHSNQPQHF	TRBV28	TRBD1	19	TRBJ1-5	.
TGTGCCAGCAGCTTAGGAGGAGTCGGACCCTACGAGCAGTACTTC	CASSLGGVGPYEQYF	TRBV11-3	.	15	TRBJ2-7	.
TGTGCCAGCAGTCTTCGGACTAGCGGATACAATGAGCAGTTCTTC	CASSLRTSGYNEQFF	TRBV28	TRBD2	15	TRBJ2-1	.
TGCGCCAGCAGCTCCGGACAGACCCAAGAGACCCAGTACTTC	CASSSGQTQETQYF	TRBV5-1	.	14	TRBJ2-5	.
TGTGCCACCGGCGTGAGCACTGAAGCTTTCTTT	CATGVSTEAFF	TRBV28	.	11	TRBJ1-1	once
TGTGCCAGCAGCCAACTGGGTGGGGGGCTAGGGGCCAACGTCCTGACTTTC	CASSQLGGGLGANVLTF	TRBV7-9	.	17	TRBJ2-6	.
TGTGCCAGGGGGATTTCGTACAGGGGGCGTAAAGAAAAACTGTTTTTT	CARGISYRGRKEKLFF	TRBV19	TRBD1	16	TRBJ1-4	.
TGTGCCAGCAGCGGTGACTCCTACGAGCAGTACTTC	CASSGDSYEQYF	TRBV5-6	.	12	TRBJ2-7	.
TGTGCCAGCAGTTACCGGGGGCACACTGAAGCTTTCTTT	CASSYRGHTEAFF	TRBV6-6	.	13	TRBJ1-1	once
TGTGCCAGTAGTATAGTTCGGGGCGAGTATTATGGCTACACCTTC	CASSIVRGEYYGYTF	TRBV19	.	15	TRBJ1-2	.
TGTGCCAGCAGCCCTAGTGGCAGTTTTAGGTCTGAAGCTTTCTTT	CASSPSGSFRSEAFF	TRBV9	.	15	TRBJ1-1	.
TGTGCCAGCAGCTCCCAGACTGGACTAGCGGGAGACAATGAGCAGTTCTTC	CASSSQTGLAGDNEQFF	TRBV11-2	TRBD2	17	TRBJ2-1	.
TGTGCCAGCAGCCATAGTACCCCAGATACGCAGTATTTT	CASSHSTPDTQYF	TRBV7-9	.	13	TRBJ2-3	.
TGTGCCAGCAGTGTCAGCGGGGTCCCCACCGGGGAGCTGTTTTTT	CASSVSGVPTGELFF	TRBV6-1	TRBD2	15	TRBJ2-2	few
TGTGCCAGCAGCTTGGGGCAGGGGACCTCACCCCTCCACTTT	CASSLGQGTSPLHF	TRBV5-6	.	14	TRBJ1-6	.
TGTGCCATCAGTGAGGGGACAGGGATTTTTGGCCAAGAGACCCAGTACTTC	CAISEGTGIFGQETQYF	TRBV10-3	TRBD1	17	TRBJ2-5	few
TGTGCCAGTAGTAAGGCGTTCCAAGAGACCCAGTACTTC	CASSKAFQETQYF	TRBV19	.	13	TRBJ2-5	.
TGTGCCAGCAGCTTAGTGGGGGTTGGCGGCACTGAAGCTTTCTTT	CASSLVGVGGTEAFF	TRBV7-3	.	15	TRBJ1-1	once
TGCGCCAGCAGCTTAGGGAGGGGGGGCCGCGATGAGCAGTTCTTC	CASSLGRGGRDEQFF	TRBV5-1	.	15	TRBJ2-1	.
TGCGCCAGCAGCCAAGAGACGGGACTGAGCTCCTACAATGAGCAGTTCTTC	CASSQETGLSSYNEQFF	TRBV4-3	.	17	TRBJ2-1	.
TGTGCCAGCAGCCAAGACCAAAGTGGCAGGGGAGATTCACCCCTCCACTTT	CASSQDQSGRGDSPLHF	TRBV14	.	17	TRBJ1-6	few
TGTGCCATCAGTGCTACAGATACGCAGTATTTT	CAISATDTQYF	TRBV10-3	.	11	TRBJ2-3	.
TGTGCCAGCAAAGGCGGGGGGCTCCCACCAGGGGAGCTGTTTTTT	CASKGGGLPPGELFF	TRBV6-1	TRBD2	15	TRBJ2-2	.
TGTGCCGGATCACACGGAAACGAGCAGTACTTC	CAGSHGNEQYF	TRBV2	.	11	TRBJ2-7	medium-sized
TGTGCCAGCAGCTTAGGCAGGGTGGATGGCTACACCTTC	CASSLGRVDGYTF	TRBV7-6	.	13	TRBJ1-2	.
TGTGCCAGCAGCTTGAGGGACAGTCATGGTGAGCAGTTCTTC	CASSLRDSHGEQFF	TRBV5-5	TRBD1	14	TRBJ2-1	.
TGTGCCAGCAGCACCGGGACAGTAGATCGAGCTTTCTTT	CASSTGTVDRAFF	TRBV9	TRBD1	13	TRBJ1-1	few
TGTGCCACCCATACCAGGACGGTCGGTGGCTACACCTTC	CATHTRTVGGYTF	TRBV19	.	13	TRBJ1-2	.
TGTGCCAGCAGTTACAGGGAAGGGTCTTATGAAGCTTTCTTT	CASSYREGSYEAFF	TRBV6-5	.	14	TRBJ1-1	.
TGTGCCAGCAGCCAAGATCTGGCGGGCTCTGGAAACACCATATATTTT	CASSQDLAGSGNTIYF	TRBV14	.	16	TRBJ1-3	.
TGTGCCAGCAGTGCACAGGGGGCTCGTCAAGAGACCCAGTACTTC	CASSAQGARQETQYF	TRBV2	TRBD1	15	TRBJ2-5	few
TGTGCCAGCAGTGCACAGGGGTCCAACTATGGCTACACCTTC	CASSAQGSNYGYTF	TRBV2	TRBD1	14	TRBJ1-2	few
TGTGCCAGCACTCAGGACAGGGTATCCTACGAGCAGTACTTC	CASTQDRVSYEQYF	TRBV2	TRBD1	14	TRBJ2-7	.